Shown below are 29 T cell receptor beta chains from a single sample sequenced in a study of cytomegalovirus exposure and HLA in healthy donors. Use of 60 Vbeta and 13 Jbeta primers characterized the PCR. Data came from immunoSEQ multiplex PCR; TCRdb stores just in-frame clones and leaves some out. The data contain about 160,000 clones, 60% to 80% of them singletons. Sequenced sample: PBMCs. The source is a woman between 50 and 59 years old in good health and CMV-seropositive.

In DNA form, the CDR3 reads TGCGCCAGCAGCCAACTAGCGGATACGCAGTATTTT. It is translated as CASSQLADTQYF. V is TRBV4-1 and J is TRBJ2-3; D perhaps matches TRBD2 (6 bases). This CDR3 has 12 amino acids. Germline V CDR1 and CDR2: MGHRA, YSYEKL. V lost 2 bases and J lost 6, with 6 bases in between.

The chain is built from TRBV4-1 and TRBJ2-7, with TRBD2 matching over 7 bases. V was pared by 0 bases and J by 0 bases, with 14 bases of the junction left unmatched. CDR3 length equals 19 residues. Germline CDR1 MGHRA, CDR2 YSYEKL. This chain's CDR3 is CASSQEFGGASGHSYEQYF. CDR3 nucleotides: TGCGCCAGCAGCCAAGAGTTCGGCGGGGCTAGCGGTCACTCCTACGAGCAGTACTTC.

J is TRBJ2-1 and V is TRBV7-6; TRBD2 is a possible D gene (7 bases). This CDR3 is 15 amino acids long. CDR1 and CDR2 (germline): SGHVS, FNYEAQ. V lost 4 bases to trimming and J lost 7 bases, with 17 bases between them. The CDR3 DNA reads as TGTGCCAGCAGCTCCTTCTCGGGGGGACAAAATGAGCAGTTCTTC. Protein sequence: CASSSFSGGQNEQFF.

The V call is TRBV27, the J call TRBJ2-7; no clear D. Trimming cost V 3 bases and J 6 bases, with 15 bases left between them. Germline-derived CDR1 and CDR2 are MNHEY and SMNVEV (reference sequence). This CDR3 has 14 amino acids. The CDR3 protein is CASSLTTDVVEQYF. The DNA for the CDR3 is TGTGCCAGCAGTTTGACAACAGATGTAGTCGAGCAGTACTTC.

This clone appeared a single time. The V and J genes are TRBV5-4 and TRBJ2-7; 9 positions match TRBD2. The CDR3 is 15 amino acids. The V and J ends lost 1 base and 6 bases, in that order; junction bases with no gene match: 8. Germline CDR1 reads SGHNT; CDR2 reads YYREEE (reference sequence). For the CDR3, the DNA is TGTGCCAGCAGCTTGACCTCAGCGGGGGGTGGCGAGCAGTACTTC. Translation gives CASSLTSAGGGEQYF. The full variable domain, with the rest looked up from reference TRBV5-4 and TRBJ2-7, is ETGVTQSPTHLIKTRGQQVTLRCSSQSGHNTVSWYQQALGQGPQFIFQYYREEENGRGNFPPRFSGLQFPNYSSELNVNALELDDSALYLCASSLTSAGGGEQYFGPGTRLTVT.

J is TRBJ2-5 and V is TRBV5-4; TRBD2 might be the D (5 bases). Germline assignment: CDR1 SGHNT and CDR2 YYREEE (reference sequence). The CDR3 covers 14 residues. Trimming took 1 base from V and 2 from J, leaving 9 bases between them. The CDR3 here is CASSLTGGQETQYF. CDR3 nucleotides: TGTGCCAGCAGCTTGACTGGCGGGCAAGAGACCCAGTACTTC.

V gene TRBV10-3 combines with J gene TRBJ1-2; 9 bases line up with TRBD1. J was trimmed by 8 bases and V by 6 bases; bases with no gene match: 10. This CDR3 has 14 residues. Germline V lookup: CDR1 ENHRY, CDR2 SYGVKD. The CDR3 region has the DNA TGTGCCATCAGCGTAAGGACAGGGGATGTGGGCTACACCTTC. This translates into CAISVRTGDVGYTF.

The rearrangement links TRBV19 to TRBJ1-5; 7 bases are a match to TRBD1. The germline V gene encodes CDR1 LNHDA and CDR2 SQIVND (reference sequence). The CDR3 is 18 amino acids. The junction had 12 bases not matched to a gene; V was cut back by 4 bases and J by 0 bases. Here the CDR3 DNA reads TGTGCCAGTAGTACACGAAGAAAACAGGGGAGTAGCAATCAGCCCCAGCATTTT. The encoded protein is CASSTRRKQGSSNQPQHF.

This chain joins TRBV5-4 and TRBJ2-5; TRBD1 matches 8 bases. V shed 4 bases and J 6 bases; nucleotides not matched to a gene: 8. The CDR3 has 14 amino acids. Germline CDR1 SGHNT, CDR2 YYREEE (reference sequence). The CDR3 protein is CASSPGQGGKTQYF. DNA of the CDR3: TGTGCCAGCAGCCCAGGACAGGGTGGAAAGACCCAGTACTTC. The whole variable domain, filled in from reference TRBV5-4 and TRBJ2-5, reads ETGVTQSPTHLIKTRGQQVTLRCSSQSGHNTVSWYQQALGQGPQFIFQYYREEENGRGNFPPRFSGLQFPNYSSELNVNALELDDSALYLCASSPGQGGKTQYFGPGTRLLVL.

V and J are TRBV27 and TRBJ1-6, with 7 bases aligning to TRBD1. Germline V gives CDR1 MNHEY, CDR2 SMNVEV (reference sequence). This CDR3 has 14 residues. Trimming at V came to 5 bases and at J to 5 bases, leaving 3 bases not matched to a gene. The CDR3 is CASSHGTDNSPLHF. CDR3 DNA sequence: TGTGCCAGCAGTCACGGGACAGATAATTCACCCCTCCACTTT.

In its sample, this clone was seen once. The V and J genes are TRBV7-8 and TRBJ2-5; the match to TRBD1 covers 8 bases. Germline lookup yields CDR1 SGHVS and CDR2 FQNEAQ. This CDR3 has 16 residues. The trim removed 4 bases at V and 6 bases at J, leaving 13 bases unmatched. The chain's CDR3 is CASSSILRQGMKTQYF. CDR3 DNA: TGTGCCAGCAGCTCCATCCTTCGACAGGGGATGAAGACCCAGTACTTC.

V gene TRBV28 combines with J gene TRBJ1-2, with 8 bases lining up with TRBD1. CDR3 length equals 13 residues. The V and J ends lost 6 bases and 7 bases, in that order; junction bases with no gene match: 7. From germline, CDR1 is MDHEN and CDR2 SYDVKM. The CDR3 loop reads CASSQMTGAGYTF. CDR3 sequence (DNA): TGTGCCAGCAGCCAGATGACAGGGGCTGGCTACACCTTC.

This chain connects TRBV7-8 to TRBJ1-2; tentative D call: TRBD1 (6 bases). CDR3 length equals 15 residues. The V gene lost 1 base and the J gene lost 7 bases, with 16 bases spanning the gap. The germline gives CDR1 SGHVS, CDR2 FQNEAQ. The CDR3 bases are TGTGCCAGCAGCTTAGATCCTACAGGGCCGGGTGGCTACACCTTC. Encoded protein: CASSLDPTGPGGYTF.

Remarks on this clone: Other DNA sequences of this sample code for an identical CDR3. Here the CDR3 reads CASSDRGLTEAFF. The CDR3 nucleotides are TGTGCCAGCAGTGACAGGGGGCTCACTGAAGCTTTCTTT. The chain is built from TRBV2 and TRBJ1-1; TRBD1 aligns across 8 bases. This CDR3 is 13 amino acids long. CDR1 SNHLY and CDR2 FYNNEI come from the germline V gene. V lost 3 bases and J lost 4; bases outside the gene matches: 1.

The V and J genes are TRBV10-2 and TRBJ2-2; 8 positions match TRBD1. Germline CDR1 and CDR2: WSHSY and SAAADI. Unmatched junction bases numbered 3, after V lost 0 bases and J lost 3 bases. The CDR3 extends over 16 amino acids. This CDR3 reads CASSESRTGYTGELFF. In nucleotides, the CDR3 is TGCGCCAGCAGTGAGTCAAGGACAGGGTACACCGGGGAGCTGTTTTTT.

The chain carries TRBV4-3 and TRBJ2-3; D is uncertain. The CDR3 covers 15 residues. Germline lookup yields CDR1 LGHNA and CDR2 YSLEER. Trimming pared 0 bases from V and 4 bases from J, leaving 11 bases between. CDR3 nucleotide sequence: TGCGCCAGCAGCCAAGATCTTGTCGACTCAGATACGCAGTATTTT. Its protein is CASSQDLVDSDTQYF.

The chain employs TRBV28 and TRBJ1-4; 9 positions agree with TRBD1. Trimming removed 5 bases from V and 0 bases from J; junction bases left unmatched: 1. Per the germline V gene, CDR1 is MDHEN and CDR2 is SYDVKM. The CDR3 totals 15 residues. The CDR3 DNA reads TGTGCCAGCAGTCGGGACAGGGCAACTAATGAAAAACTGTTTTTT. It translates to CASSRDRATNEKLFF.

V and J are TRBV11-2 and TRBJ2-1; 10 positions match TRBD1. From germline, CDR1 is SGHAT and CDR2 FQNNGV. The CDR3 runs to 14 residues. J lost 7 bases, V lost 3 bases, and 3 bases had no gene match. This CDR3 reads CASSFRDRGNEQFF. The CDR3 DNA is TGTGCCAGCAGCTTCCGGGACAGGGGAAATGAGCAGTTCTTC. Based on the CDR3 plus reference TRBV11-2 and TRBJ2-1, the full variable domain is EAGVAQSPRYKIIEKRQSVAFWCNPISGHATLYWYQQILGQGPKLLIQFQNNGVVDDSQLPKDRFSAERLKGVDSTLKIQPAKLEDSAVYLCASSFRDRGNEQFFGPGTRLTVL.

The CDR3 DNA reads as TGCGCCAGCAGTCGGGGTGGACAGGGTCGGGGCAATGAGCAGTTCTTC. This translates into CASSRGGQGRGNEQFF. The chain uses TRBV10-2 and TRBJ2-1, with 8 bases aligning to TRBD1. CDR3 size: 16 residues. Losses at the gene ends were 5 bases for V and 6 bases for J; bases not matched to a gene: 12. Germline lookup yields CDR1 WSHSY and CDR2 SAAADI.

CDR3: CASRETGRDYGYTF. The CDR3 DNA follows: TGCGCCAGCAGAGAGACAGGGAGGGACTATGGCTACACCTTC. The chain has TRBV10-2 and TRBJ1-2; 7 nucleotides agree with TRBD1. Germline CDR1 reads WSHSY; CDR2 reads SAAADI. The CDR3 length is 14 residues. Unmatched junction bases numbered 7, after V lost 6 bases and J lost 3 bases.

This clone is a singleton in its sample. This chain connects TRBV6-1 to TRBJ2-7; 8 bases map to TRBD1. CDR3 length: 13 residues. Germline V gene lookup returns CDR1 MNHNS and CDR2 SASEGT. Germline trimming cut 6 bases from V and 4 bases from J; bases unmatched to any gene: 5. The CDR3 reads CASRDRAEYEQYF. The CDR3 DNA reads TGTGCCAGCAGGGACAGGGCGGAATACGAGCAGTACTTC.

This chain connects TRBV5-5 to TRBJ2-7; tentative D call: TRBD1 (6 bases). Germline CDR1 reads SGHKS; CDR2 reads YYEKEE (reference sequence). V lost 2 bases to trimming and J lost 3 bases, with 6 bases between them. The CDR3 loop spans 12 amino acids. The CDR3 protein is CASSLQGYEQYF. CDR3 sequence (DNA): TGTGCCAGCAGCTTACAGGGCTACGAGCAGTACTTC.

On this clone: At the DNA level, this CDR3 is encoded by other sequences in the same sample as well. This chain uses TRBV6-1 with TRBJ2-1, with TRBD2 as a possible D gene (6 bases). V was shortened by 4 bases and J by 9 bases, with 19 bases between the two germline ends. Germline V CDR1 and CDR2: MNHNS, SASEGT. CDR3 length: 15 residues. The CDR3: CASSGLGRRFGEQFF. The CDR3 nucleotides read TGTGCCAGCAGTGGACTAGGCCGGAGGTTCGGTGAGCAGTTCTTC.

V usage is TRBV30 and J usage is TRBJ1-2, with 9 bases lining up with TRBD1. The CDR3 contains 15 residues. Germline V gene data show CDR1 as GTSNPN and CDR2 as SVGIG (reference sequence). J gave up 1 base and V 8 bases, and 11 bases lay outside the gene matches. CDR3 protein: CARRGQGSYNYGYTF. CDR3 bases: TGTGCCCGACGGGGACAGGGTAGCTATAACTATGGCTACACCTTC.

The chain links TRBV25-1 to TRBJ1-2; TRBD1 aligns across 8 bases. V trimming: 3 bases; J trimming: 5 bases; junction bases outside the gene matches: 11. The CDR3 is 16 residues long. Germline loops: CDR1 MGHDK, CDR2 SYGVNS. The CDR3 is CASSEPGTGSSYGYTF. For the CDR3, the DNA is TGTGCCAGCAGTGAGCCGGGGACAGGCTCCTCGTATGGCTACACCTTC.

This clone was counted between two and nine times. The rearrangement links TRBV4-1 to TRBJ1-4, with D uncertain. Germline values: CDR1 MGHRA, CDR2 YSYEKL. Trimming removed 1 base from V and 4 bases from J, with 13 bases in between. The CDR3 sequence is 16 residues long. This CDR3 is CASSQATGSSNEKLFF. DNA for the CDR3: TGCGCCAGCAGCCAAGCAACCGGGTCGAGTAATGAAAAACTGTTTTTT.

This clone was seen a single time. CDR3 nucleotides: TGTGCCAGCAGCCCACCGATGACATCACCCCTCCACTTT. The encoded protein is CASSPPMTSPLHF. V gene TRBV28 combines with J gene TRBJ1-6, with D hard to call. This CDR3 is built from 13 residues. Trimming pared 6 bases from V and 10 bases from J, leaving 13 bases between. The germline CDR1 and CDR2 sequences are MDHEN and SYDVKM. The whole variable domain, remainder taken from reference TRBV28 and TRBJ1-6, is DVKVTQSSRYLVKRTGEKVFLECVQDMDHENMFWYRQDPGLGLRLIYFSYDVKMKEKGDIPEGYSVSREKKERFSLILESASTNQTSMYLCASSPPMTSPLHFGNGTRLTVT.

CDR3 nucleotide sequence: TGTGCCAGCAGTTTAGGGACAGGGGTCTACGAGCAGTACTTC. Its translation: CASSLGTGVYEQYF. This chain links TRBV6-5 with TRBJ2-7; the match to TRBD1 covers 10 bases. V was pared by 4 bases and J by 3 bases, with 3 bases of the junction left unmatched. The CDR3 is 14 amino acids. Germline CDR1 reads MNHEY; CDR2 reads SVGAGI.

This chain links TRBV19 with TRBJ2-5, with D possibly TRBD1 on 5 matching bases. The DNA end is more similar to TRBJ2-7, so the J call may be wrong. Germline V lookup: CDR1 LNHDA, CDR2 SQIVND (reference sequence). This CDR3 has 14 residues. The CDR3 region is CASSVDRDSYEQYF. CDR3 nucleotide sequence: TGTGCCAGTAGTGTTGACAGAGACTCCTACGAGCAGTACTTC.